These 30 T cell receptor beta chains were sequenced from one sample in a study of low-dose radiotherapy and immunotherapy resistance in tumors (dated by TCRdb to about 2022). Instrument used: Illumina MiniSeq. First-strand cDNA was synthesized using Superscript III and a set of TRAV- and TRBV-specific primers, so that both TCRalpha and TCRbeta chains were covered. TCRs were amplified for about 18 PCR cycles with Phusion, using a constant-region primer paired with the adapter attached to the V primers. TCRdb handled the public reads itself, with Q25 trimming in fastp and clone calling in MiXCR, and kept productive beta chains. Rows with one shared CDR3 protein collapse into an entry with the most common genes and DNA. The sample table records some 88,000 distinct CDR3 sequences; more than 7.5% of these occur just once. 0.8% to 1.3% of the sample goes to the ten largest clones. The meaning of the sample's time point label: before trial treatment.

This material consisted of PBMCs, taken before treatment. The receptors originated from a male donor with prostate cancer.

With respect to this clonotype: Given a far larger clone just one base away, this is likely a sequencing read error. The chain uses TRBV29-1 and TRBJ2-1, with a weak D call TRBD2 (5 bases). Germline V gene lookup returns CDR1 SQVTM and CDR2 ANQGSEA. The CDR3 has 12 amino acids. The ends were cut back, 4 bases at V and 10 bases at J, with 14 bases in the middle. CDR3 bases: TGCAGCGTTGTAGAGGGATCCCACGAGCAGTTCTTC. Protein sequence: CSVVEGSHEQFF.

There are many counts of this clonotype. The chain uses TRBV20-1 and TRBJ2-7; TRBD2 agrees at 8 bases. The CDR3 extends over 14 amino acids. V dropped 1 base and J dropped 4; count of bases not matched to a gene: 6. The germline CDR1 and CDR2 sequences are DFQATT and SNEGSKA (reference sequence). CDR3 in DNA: TGCAGTGCTAGAGTACGCGGGAGGTCATACGAGCAGTACTTC. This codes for CSARVRGRSYEQYF.

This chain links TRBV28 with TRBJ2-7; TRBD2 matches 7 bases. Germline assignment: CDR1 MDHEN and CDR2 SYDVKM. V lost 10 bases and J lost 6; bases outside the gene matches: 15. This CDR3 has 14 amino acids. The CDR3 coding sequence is TGTGCCACCATTCGGGCGGGAGTGCCAAGCGAGCAGTACTTC. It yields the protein CATIRAGVPSEQYF.

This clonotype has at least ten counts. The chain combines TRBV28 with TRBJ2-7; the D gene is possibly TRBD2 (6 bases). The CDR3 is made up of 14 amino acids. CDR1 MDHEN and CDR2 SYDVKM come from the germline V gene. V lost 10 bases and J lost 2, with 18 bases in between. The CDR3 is CAIREGTVAYEQYF. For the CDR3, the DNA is TGTGCCATCCGCGAGGGGACTGTCGCCTACGAGCAGTACTTC.

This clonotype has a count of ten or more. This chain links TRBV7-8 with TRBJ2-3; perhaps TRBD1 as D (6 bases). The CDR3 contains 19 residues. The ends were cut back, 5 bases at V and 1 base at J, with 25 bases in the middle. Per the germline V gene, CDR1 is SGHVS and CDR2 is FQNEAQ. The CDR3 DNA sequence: TGTGCCAGCAGCCCAGGGGCTGGGGGAGAAGGTCCCGGCACAGATACGCAGTATTTT. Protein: CASSPGAGGEGPGTDTQYF.

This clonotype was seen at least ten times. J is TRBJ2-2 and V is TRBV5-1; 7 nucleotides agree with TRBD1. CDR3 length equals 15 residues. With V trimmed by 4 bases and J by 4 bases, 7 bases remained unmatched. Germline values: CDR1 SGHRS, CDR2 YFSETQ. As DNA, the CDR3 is TGCGCCAGCAGCGTACAGGGGTTGTTCACCGGGGAGCTGTTTTTT. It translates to CASSVQGLFTGELFF.

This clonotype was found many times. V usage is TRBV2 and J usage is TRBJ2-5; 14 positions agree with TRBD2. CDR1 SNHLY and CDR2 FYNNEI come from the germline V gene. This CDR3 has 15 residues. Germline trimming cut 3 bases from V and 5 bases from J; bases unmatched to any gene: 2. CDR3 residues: CASSEGLAGVETQYF. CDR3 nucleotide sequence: TGTGCCAGCAGTGAGGGACTAGCGGGGGTGGAGACCCAGTACTTC.

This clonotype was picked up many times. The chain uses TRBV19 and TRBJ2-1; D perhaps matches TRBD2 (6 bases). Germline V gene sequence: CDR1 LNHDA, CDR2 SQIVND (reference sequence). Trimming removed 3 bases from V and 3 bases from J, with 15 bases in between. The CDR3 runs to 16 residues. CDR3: CASSIEAGSSYNEQFF. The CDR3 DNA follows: TGTGCCAGTAGTATCGAGGCGGGATCCAGCTACAATGAGCAGTTCTTC.

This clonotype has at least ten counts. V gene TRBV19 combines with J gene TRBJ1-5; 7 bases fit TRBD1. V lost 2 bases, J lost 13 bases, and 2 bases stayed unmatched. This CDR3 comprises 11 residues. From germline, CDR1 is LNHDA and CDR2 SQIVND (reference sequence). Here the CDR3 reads CASSIQDRQHF. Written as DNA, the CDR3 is TGTGCCAGTAGTATACAGGACAGGCAGCATTTT.

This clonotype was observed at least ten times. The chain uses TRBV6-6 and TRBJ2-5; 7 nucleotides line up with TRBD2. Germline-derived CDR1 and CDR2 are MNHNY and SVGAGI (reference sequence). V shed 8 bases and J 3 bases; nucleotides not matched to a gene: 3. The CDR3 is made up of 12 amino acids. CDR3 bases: TGTGCCAGCGCCGGACTAGAAGAGACCCAGTACTTC. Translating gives CASAGLEETQYF.

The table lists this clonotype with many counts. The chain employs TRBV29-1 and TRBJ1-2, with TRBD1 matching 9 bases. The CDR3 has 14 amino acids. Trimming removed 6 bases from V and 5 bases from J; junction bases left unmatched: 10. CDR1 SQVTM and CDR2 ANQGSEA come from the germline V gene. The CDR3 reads CSVAYPGQGYGYTF. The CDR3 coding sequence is TGCAGCGTAGCTTACCCGGGACAGGGATATGGCTACACCTTC.

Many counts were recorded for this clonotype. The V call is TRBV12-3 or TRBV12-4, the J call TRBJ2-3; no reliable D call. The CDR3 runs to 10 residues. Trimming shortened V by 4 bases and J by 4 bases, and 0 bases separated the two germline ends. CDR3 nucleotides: TGTGCCAGCAGTTCAGATACGCAGTATTTT. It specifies CASSSDTQYF.

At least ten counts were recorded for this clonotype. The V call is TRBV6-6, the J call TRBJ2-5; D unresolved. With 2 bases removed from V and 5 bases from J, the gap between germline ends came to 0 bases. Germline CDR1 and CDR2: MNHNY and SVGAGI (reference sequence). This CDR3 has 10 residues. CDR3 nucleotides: TGTGCCAGCAGTTACGAGACCCAGTACTTC. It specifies CASSYETQYF.

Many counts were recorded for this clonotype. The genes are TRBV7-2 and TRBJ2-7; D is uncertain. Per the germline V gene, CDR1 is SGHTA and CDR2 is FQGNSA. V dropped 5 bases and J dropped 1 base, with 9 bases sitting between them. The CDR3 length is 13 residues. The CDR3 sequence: CASSPGPSYEQYF. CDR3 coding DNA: TGTGCCAGCAGCCCTGGACCTTCCTACGAGCAGTACTTC.

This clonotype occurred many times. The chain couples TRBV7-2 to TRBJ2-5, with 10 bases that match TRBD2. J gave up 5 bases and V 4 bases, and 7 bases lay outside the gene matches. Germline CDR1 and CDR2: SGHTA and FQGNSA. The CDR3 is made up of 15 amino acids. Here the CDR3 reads CASSYDLSGRETQYF. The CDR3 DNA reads TGTGCCAGCAGCTATGACCTTAGCGGGAGGGAGACCCAGTACTTC.

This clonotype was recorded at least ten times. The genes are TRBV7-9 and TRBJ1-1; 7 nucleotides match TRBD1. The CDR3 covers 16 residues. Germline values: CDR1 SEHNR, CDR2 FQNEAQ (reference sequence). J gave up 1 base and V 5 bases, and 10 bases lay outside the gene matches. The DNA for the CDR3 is TGTGCCAGCAGCCCAAGGGGGCTCAACCGGAACACTGAAGCTTTCTTT. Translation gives CASSPRGLNRNTEAFF.

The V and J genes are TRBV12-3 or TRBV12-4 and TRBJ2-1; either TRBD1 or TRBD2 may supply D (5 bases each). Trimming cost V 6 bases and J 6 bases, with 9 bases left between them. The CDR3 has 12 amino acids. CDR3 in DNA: TGTGCCAGCAGCGGGACCTCCAATGAGCAGTTCTTC. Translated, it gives CASSGTSNEQFF.

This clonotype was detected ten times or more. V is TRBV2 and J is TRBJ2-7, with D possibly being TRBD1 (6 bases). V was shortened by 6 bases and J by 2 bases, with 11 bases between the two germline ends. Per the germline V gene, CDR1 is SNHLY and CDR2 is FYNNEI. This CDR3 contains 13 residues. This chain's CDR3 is CASRSGQTYEQYF. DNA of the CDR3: TGTGCCAGCAGATCCGGACAGACCTACGAGCAGTACTTC.

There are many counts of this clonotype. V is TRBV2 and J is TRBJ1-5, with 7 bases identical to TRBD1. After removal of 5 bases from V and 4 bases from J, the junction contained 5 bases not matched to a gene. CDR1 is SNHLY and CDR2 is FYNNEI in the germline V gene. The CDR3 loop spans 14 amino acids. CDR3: CASSSDRANQPQHF. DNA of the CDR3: TGTGCCAGCAGTTCCGACAGGGCTAATCAGCCCCAGCATTTT.

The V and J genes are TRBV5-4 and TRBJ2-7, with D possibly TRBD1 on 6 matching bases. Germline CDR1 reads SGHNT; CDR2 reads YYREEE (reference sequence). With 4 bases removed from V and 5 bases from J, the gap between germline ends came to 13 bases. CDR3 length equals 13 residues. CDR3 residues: CASSKENRDEQYF. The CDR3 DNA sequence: TGTGCCAGCAGCAAGGAGAACAGGGACGAGCAGTACTTC.

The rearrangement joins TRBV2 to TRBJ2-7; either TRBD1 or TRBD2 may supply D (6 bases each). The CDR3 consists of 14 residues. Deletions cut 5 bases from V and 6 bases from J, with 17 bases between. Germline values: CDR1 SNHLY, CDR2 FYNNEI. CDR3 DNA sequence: TGTGCCAGCAGTAGGACAGCCGAGCGGGTCGAGCAGTACTTC. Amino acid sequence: CASSRTAERVEQYF.

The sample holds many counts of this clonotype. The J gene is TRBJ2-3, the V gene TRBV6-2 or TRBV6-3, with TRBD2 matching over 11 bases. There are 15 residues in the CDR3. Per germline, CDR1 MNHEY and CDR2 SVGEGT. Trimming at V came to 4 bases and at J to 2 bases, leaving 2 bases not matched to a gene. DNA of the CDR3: TGTGCCAGCAGTTTAGCGGGAGGGGCCACAGATACGCAGTATTTT. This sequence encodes CASSLAGGATDTQYF.

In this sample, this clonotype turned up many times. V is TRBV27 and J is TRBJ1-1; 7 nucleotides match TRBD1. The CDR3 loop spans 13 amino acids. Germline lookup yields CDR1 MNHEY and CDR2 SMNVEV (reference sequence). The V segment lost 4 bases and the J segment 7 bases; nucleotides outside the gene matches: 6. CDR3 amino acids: CASSSTGRGEAFF. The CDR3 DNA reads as TGTGCCAGCAGTTCGACAGGGCGGGGTGAAGCTTTCTTT.

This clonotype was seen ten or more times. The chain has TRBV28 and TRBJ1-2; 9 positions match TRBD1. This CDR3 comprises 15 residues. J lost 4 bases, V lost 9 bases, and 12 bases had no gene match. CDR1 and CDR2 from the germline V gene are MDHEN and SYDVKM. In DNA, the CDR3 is TGTGCCAGATTACGGGACAGGGTAAAAAGCTATGGCTACACCTTC. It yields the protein CARLRDRVKSYGYTF.

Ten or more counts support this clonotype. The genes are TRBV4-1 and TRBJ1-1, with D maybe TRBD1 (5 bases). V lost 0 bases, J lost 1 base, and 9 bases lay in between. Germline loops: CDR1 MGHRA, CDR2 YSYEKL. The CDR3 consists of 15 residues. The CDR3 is CASSQEGQGNTEAFF. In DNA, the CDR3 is TGCGCCAGCAGCCAAGAAGGGCAGGGGAACACTGAAGCTTTCTTT.

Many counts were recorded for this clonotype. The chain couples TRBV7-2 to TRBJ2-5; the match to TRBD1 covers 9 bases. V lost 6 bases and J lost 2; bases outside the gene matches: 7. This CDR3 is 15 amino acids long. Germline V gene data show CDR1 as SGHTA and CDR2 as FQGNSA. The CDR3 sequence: CASSRGQGTQETQYF. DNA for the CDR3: TGTGCCAGCAGTCGAGGACAGGGGACACAAGAGACCCAGTACTTC.

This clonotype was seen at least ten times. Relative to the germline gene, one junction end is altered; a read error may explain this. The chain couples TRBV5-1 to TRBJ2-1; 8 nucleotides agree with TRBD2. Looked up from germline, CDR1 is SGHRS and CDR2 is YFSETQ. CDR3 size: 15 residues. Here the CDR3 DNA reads TGTGCCAGCAGCCTATTAGCGGGGAGCTACAATGAGCAGTTCTTC. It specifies CASSLLAGSYNEQFF.

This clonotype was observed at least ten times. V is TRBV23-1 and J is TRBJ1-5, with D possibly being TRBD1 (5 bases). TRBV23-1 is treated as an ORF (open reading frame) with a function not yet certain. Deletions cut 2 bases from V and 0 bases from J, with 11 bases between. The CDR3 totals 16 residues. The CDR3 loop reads CASSQQQAPSNQPQHF. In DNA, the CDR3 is TGCGCCAGCAGTCAACAACAGGCCCCTAGCAATCAGCCCCAGCATTTT.

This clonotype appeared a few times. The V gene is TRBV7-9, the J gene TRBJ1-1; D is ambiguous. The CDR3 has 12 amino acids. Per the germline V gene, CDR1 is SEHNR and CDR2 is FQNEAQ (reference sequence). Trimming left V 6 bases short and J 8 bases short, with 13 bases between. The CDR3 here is CASSFGSQEAFF. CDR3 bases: TGTGCCAGCAGTTTCGGGAGCCAAGAAGCTTTCTTT.

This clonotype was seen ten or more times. The CDR3 DNA reads as TGCGCCAGCAGCCGGGACAGGGTAGAAGACGAGCAGTACTTC. Protein product: CASSRDRVEDEQYF. The rearrangement links TRBV5-1 to TRBJ2-7, with 9 bases lining up with TRBD1. The CDR3 is 14 amino acids. Germline lookup yields CDR1 SGHRS and CDR2 YFSETQ. The J segment lost 5 bases and the V segment lost 4 bases, leaving 7 bases of the junction unmatched.